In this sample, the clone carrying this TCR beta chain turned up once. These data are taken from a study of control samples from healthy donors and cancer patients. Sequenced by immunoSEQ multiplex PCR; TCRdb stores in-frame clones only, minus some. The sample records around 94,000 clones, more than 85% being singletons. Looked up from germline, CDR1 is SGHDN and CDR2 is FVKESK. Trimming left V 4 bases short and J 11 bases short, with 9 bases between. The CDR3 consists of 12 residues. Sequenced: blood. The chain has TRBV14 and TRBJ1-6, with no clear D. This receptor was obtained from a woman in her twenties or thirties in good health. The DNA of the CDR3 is TGTGCCAGCAGCCTCGGCCCCCCACCCCTCCACTTT. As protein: CASSLGPPPLHF.